The rows below give T cell receptor beta chains drawn from one sample of a study of T cell repertoires in cytomegalovirus infection. Which antigens these TCRs recognize remains unknown. MiXCR was run by TCRdb on the reads, yielding one entry per CDR3 protein. The data contain 95,000 to 150,000 distinct CDR3 sequences, more than 30% of them singletons. The sample was CD8+ T cells from cultured PBMCs, taken from culture after CMV antigen stimulation. The source is a human donor in good health (CMV status not recorded). Some clones in this sample may be carry-over from other donors' samples. Each CDR3 is given with its conserved first and last residue. D genes are given only for firm matches. Size values are once, few and many counts, or a class for expanded clones, and some rows have none.

few TRBJ1-1 TRBV27 . TGTGCCAGCAGTTTCGCAACTCGGGACACTGAAGCTTTCTTT CASSFATRDTEAFF
. TRBJ2-5 TRBV12-3/TRBV12-4 TRBD2 TGTGCCAGCAGTCCCCCCGGGGGGGAAGAGACCCAGTACTTC CASSPPGGEETQYF
few TRBJ1-2 TRBV7-9 TRBD1 TGTGCCAGCAGCCCCGTCGGGACAGGGTATGGCTACACCTTC CASSPVGTGYGYTF
few TRBJ2-3 TRBV7-6 . TGTGCCAGCAGAGGAGGGGGGCCGACAGATACGCAGTATTTT CASRGGGPTDTQYF
. TRBJ2-1 TRBV7-3 . TGTGCCAGCAGCTTGTTGGGGGGCTCGGATATATACAATGAGCAGTTCTTC CASSLLGGSDIYNEQFF
many TRBJ1-2 TRBV6-1 TRBD1 TGTGCCAGCAGTGAACGACCGGGACAGGGGGCGCATGGCTACACCTTC CASSERPGQGAHGYTF
. TRBJ2-4 TRBV27 TRBD1 TGTGCCAGCACAAAACAGGGGGCCAAAAACATTCAGTACTTC CASTKQGAKNIQYF
few TRBJ1-2 TRBV11-2 TRBD1 TGTGCCAGCAGCCAAGGGACCGGACAGGGCCTTAACTATGGCTACACCTTC CASSQGTGQGLNYGYTF
. TRBJ1-4 TRBV7-9 . TGTGCCAGCAGCTTAGGGCCAACAACTAATGAAAAACTGTTTTTT CASSLGPTTNEKLFF
few TRBJ2-2 TRBV11-2 TRBD2 TGTGCCAGCAGCTTAAGCGGGGGCGCGAACACCGGGGAGCTGTTTTTT CASSLSGGANTGELFF
few TRBJ2-7 TRBV4-1 TRBD1 TGCGCCAGCAGCCAAGAATTCGCAGGGGGCTTCTACGAGCAGTACTTC CASSQEFAGGFYEQYF
. TRBJ2-6 TRBV2 . TGTGCCAGCAGTGAAATCGCTGGGGCCAACGTCCTGACTTTC CASSEIAGANVLTF
. TRBJ1-6 TRBV12-3/TRBV12-4 . TGTGCCAGCAGTTGGGACATATTCAGCTCACCCCTCCACTTT CASSWDIFSSPLHF
many TRBJ1-5 TRBV7-9 . TGTGCCAGCAGCTCCATGGGGGGGGTTAATCAGCCCCAGCATTTT CASSSMGGVNQPQHF
few TRBJ2-7 TRBV7-9 . TGTGCCAGCAGCTCCACAGGGCTTCGGGCCTACGAGCAGTACTTC CASSSTGLRAYEQYF
. TRBJ1-1 TRBV7-9 . TGTGCCAGCAGCCCTAAGGTCCGTTTCGGGACTGAAGCTTTCTTT CASSPKVRFGTEAFF
many TRBJ1-5 TRBV7-8 . TGTGCCAGCAGCTTATTGGTTGGCGGGGATACTCAGCCCCAGCATTTT CASSLLVGGDTQPQHF
. TRBJ1-6 TRBV4-2 TRBD1 TGTGCCAGCAGAAACCCACCCTGGCAGGGGGATTCACCCCTCCACTTT CASRNPPWQGDSPLHF
few TRBJ1-2 TRBV12-3/TRBV12-4 TRBD1 TGTGCCAGCAGTATCTTGCCACCGGGACAGGGGACTGCGAATGGCTACACCTTC CASSILPPGQGTANGYTF
many TRBJ2-1 TRBV6-2/TRBV6-3 . TGTGCCAGCAGCCTTGCTTATATCCCCCCGAACAATGAGCAGTTCTTC CASSLAYIPPNNEQFF
. TRBJ1-2 TRBV2 TRBD1 TGTGCCACCAGGGACAGGCGCTATGGCTACACCTTC CATRDRRYGYTF
. TRBJ1-2 TRBV6-5 . TGTGCCAGCAGGCGCGCTACGGGAGACTCTATCTATGGCTACACCTTC CASRRATGDSIYGYTF
few TRBJ2-5 TRBV24-1 TRBD1 TGTGCCACCAGTGACCTCGGGACAGGGAGTTCGGAGACCCAGTACTTC CATSDLGTGSSETQYF
. TRBJ1-1 TRBV9 . TGTGCCAGCAGCGATGGGGGTGCCACTGAAGCTTTCTTT CASSDGGATEAFF
. TRBJ1-1 TRBV29-1 . TGCAGCGCCTCTCGGGGGCCCGAAGCTTTCTTT CSASRGPEAFF
. TRBJ2-1 TRBV12-3/TRBV12-4 . TGTGCCAGCAGCCACGGGACATACTACAATGAGCAGTTCTTC CASSHGTYYNEQFF
. TRBJ2-1 TRBV11-2 . TGTGCCAGCAGCTGGAGGGGGTGGGGGGGCTTGGATGAGCAGTTCTTC CASSWRGWGGLDEQFF
few TRBJ2-7 TRBV14 . TGTGCCAGCAGCGACCGGGTCTTTACCTACGAGCAGTACTTC CASSDRVFTYEQYF
. TRBJ1-1 TRBV12-3/TRBV12-4 . TGTGCCAGCACCCGACAGGTGAACACTGAAGCTTTCTTT CASTRQVNTEAFF
. TRBJ1-1 TRBV4-3 . TGCGCCAGCAGCCAACCTACCTTTTTCCAACAGGGTATTAACACTGAAGCTTTCTTT CASSQPTFFQQGINTEAFF
once TRBJ2-1 TRBV5-1 TRBD2 TGCGCCAGCAGCGGGGGGGAAGGGACCTACAATGAGCAGTTCTTC CASSGGEGTYNEQFF
many TRBJ1-2 TRBV7-2 . TGTGCCAGCAGCTTACCCACAGGAAATCTAAACTATGGCTACACCTTC CASSLPTGNLNYGYTF
. TRBJ1-2 TRBV12-3/TRBV12-4 . TGTGCCAGCAGTCCCGGGGCAACTGGCTACACCTTC CASSPGATGYTF
many TRBJ2-3 TRBV7-2 TRBD2 TGTGCCAGCAGCGAGAATAGCGGGGGCCGCACAGATACGCAGTATTTT CASSENSGGRTDTQYF
. TRBJ1-2 TRBV12-3/TRBV12-4 . TGTGCCAGCAGACGTCGACAGACATATGGCTACACCTTC CASRRRQTYGYTF
. TRBJ1-5 TRBV6-5 TRBD1 TGTGCCAGCAGTTACTCCTCGACAGGGGGTCATCAGCCCCAGCATTTT CASSYSSTGGHQPQHF
many TRBJ1-1 TRBV7-9 TRBD1 TGTGCCAGCAGCGCCGACAGGGGTATGTACACTGAAGCTTTCTTT CASSADRGMYTEAFF
few TRBJ2-1 TRBV11-1 TRBD1 TGTGCCAGCAGCTTAGCGGGGACAGGGGAGCCTCCCTACAATGAGCAGTTCTTC CASSLAGTGEPPYNEQFF